The subject of this entry is one T cell receptor (beta chain). From germline, CDR1 is MDHEN and CDR2 SYDVKM. V shed 5 bases and J shed 2 bases, with 15 bases lying between them. CDR3 size: 15 residues. The sample comes from a study of beta chain features in type 1 diabetes. Across the study: Age and gender were similar between patients and healthy donors, as were cell yields.

By way of CD45RO/CCR7/CD25/CD127/CD95/CD27, the CD4+ regulatory, stem cell-like memory, central memory and naive cells were sorted. Sequenced material consisted of expressed TCRB transcripts (all of the isolated RNA was reverse transcribed). The protocol was immunoSEQ multiplex PCR, while the TCRdb copy is restricted to in-frame clones and leaves out a portion. The sample lists roughly 310,000 clones; roughly 9.6% were seen once. This chain uses TRBV28 with TRBJ2-5; perhaps TRBD1 as D (7 bases). Sequenced material: naive CD4+ T cells from blood. This sequence originates from a woman in her 30s in good health. The CDR3 bases are TGTGCCAGCAGTAAGAGGGGGCGGGGACAAGAGACCCAGTACTTC. Its translation is CASSKRGRGQETQYF.